Below are 9 T cell receptor beta chains sequenced from a single sample in a study of T cells after yellow fever vaccination. Using its own MiXCR run on the 5' RACE reads, TCRdb lists one record per CDR3 protein. Of 250,000 or so distinct CDR3 sequences in the sample, approximately 6.7% were seen once. This specimen was CD4+ T cells sorted from PBMCs, taken on the day of the yellow fever booster vaccination. The receptors stem from a young man who received the YFV17D yellow fever vaccine.

In this sample, this clonotype turned up a few times. The V call is TRBV12-3 or TRBV12-4, the J call TRBJ2-7; maybe TRBD1 (5 bases). The CDR3 runs 15 residues. V gave up 3 bases and J gave up 4 bases, with 16 bases separating them. The CDR3 nucleotides are TGTGCCAGCAGTTTTCGAGTGGGAAGGGGTTACGAGCAGTACTTC. Translated, it gives CASSFRVGRGYEQYF.

This clonotype was seen a few times. This sequence joins TRBV20-1 and TRBJ2-7; tentatively, D is TRBD1 or TRBD2 (5 bases each). Germline CDR1 DFQATT, CDR2 SNEGSKA (reference sequence). The CDR3 runs 15 residues. V was trimmed by 6 bases and J by 6 bases, leaving 24 bases between them. CDR3 region: CSAPRWGSTNSEQYF. The CDR3 DNA reads TGCAGTGCGCCCCGGTGGGGGAGTACAAATAGCGAGCAGTACTTC.

This rearrangement joins TRBV18 to TRBJ2-5, with D possibly TRBD1 on 6 matching bases. V lost 10 bases and J lost 4, with 16 bases in between. The germline gives CDR1 KGHSH, CDR2 LQKENI. The CDR3 length is 13 residues. This CDR3 is CATQDGRGETQYF. CDR3 nucleotides: TGTGCCACCCAGGATGGCAGGGGAGAGACCCAGTACTTC.

This clonotype was seen more than once but under ten times. The chain combines TRBV20-1 with TRBJ2-1, with a weak D call TRBD2 (5 bases). Germline V gene lookup returns CDR1 DFQATT and CDR2 SNEGSKA (reference sequence). V was trimmed by 6 bases and J by 4 bases, leaving 10 bases between them. The CDR3 runs to 12 residues. The CDR3, as DNA: TGCAGTGCCGCTAGCAGTTACAATGAGCAGTTCTTC. The encoded protein is CSAASSYNEQFF.

This clonotype was observed many times. This sequence joins TRBV3-1 and TRBJ1-2, with 7 bases matching TRBD1. Germline loops: CDR1 LGHDT, CDR2 YNNKEL (reference sequence). The V and J ends lost 6 bases and 3 bases, in that order; junction bases with no gene match: 7. The CDR3 consists of 14 residues. In DNA, the CDR3 is TGTGCCAGCAGAGGGACAGCCCGCCACTATGGCTACACCTTC. This gives the protein CASRGTARHYGYTF.

The chain employs TRBV3-1 and TRBJ2-7; possible D gene TRBD2, 6 bases. V shed 4 bases and J shed 6 bases, with 13 bases lying between them. Looked up from germline, CDR1 is LGHDT and CDR2 is YNNKEL (reference sequence). The CDR3 runs 13 residues. The CDR3, as DNA: TGTGCCAGCAGCCGGGGGGAGATTCGCGAGCAGTACTTC. Translating it yields CASSRGEIREQYF.

This clonotype appeared a few times. J is TRBJ1-5 and V is TRBV12-3 or TRBV12-4; D remains unclear. The CDR3 has 13 amino acids. V shed 2 bases and J shed 6 bases, with 8 bases lying between them. CDR3 nucleotide sequence: TGTGCCAGCAGTTTAAGGGCGGTTCAGCCCCAGCATTTT. Protein: CASSLRAVQPQHF.

This chain connects TRBV19 to TRBJ1-1, with 10 positions matching TRBD1. V lost 10 bases to trimming and J lost 6 bases; unmatched junction nucleotides: 17. Germline V lookup: CDR1 LNHDA, CDR2 SQIVND (reference sequence). The CDR3 is 16 residues long. CDR3 coding DNA: TGTGCCACCACAGACAGGGGGCATCGAGCAACCGCTGAAGCTTTCTTT. Translation gives CATTDRGHRATAEAFF.

The table lists this clonotype with many counts. One junction end does not reproduce the germline sequence, and a read error may be involved. The rearrangement uses TRBV10-3 and TRBJ2-1; 8 bases match TRBD2. Germline V gene sequence: CDR1 ENHRY, CDR2 SYGVKD. This CDR3 is built from 12 residues. The CDR3 DNA is TGTGCCATCAGTGATCGGGGGACTAGTTGGATCTTC. This encodes CAISDRGTSWIF.